These T cell receptor beta chains were read from a single sample in a study of blood T cells in healthy people across ages. One entry per CDR3 protein, called by TCRdb with MiXCR from the 5' RACE reads. The repertoire holds around 2 million distinct CDR3 sequences, with roughly two fifths as singletons. Sequenced material: blood. The receptors here all came from a human donor in good health. Both conserved end residues are part of each CDR3. The D gene is left open where the match is weak. Clone size is given for some rows only: seen once, a few or many times, or a class if the clone is expanded.

d_call: .
v_call: TRBV15
j_call: TRBJ2-3
clone_size: few
cdr3_aa: CATSRDEGVGTDTQYF
cdr3_nt: TGTGCCACCAGCAGAGATGAGGGTGTGGGGACAGATACGCAGTATTTT

d_call: TRBD2
v_call: TRBV2
j_call: TRBJ2-1
clone_size: few
cdr3_aa: CASSDSGGAHNEQFF
cdr3_nt: TGTGCCAGCAGTGACTCCGGGGGGGCCCACAATGAGCAGTTCTTC

d_call: TRBD1
v_call: TRBV7-2
j_call: TRBJ1-2
clone_size: .
cdr3_aa: CASSLEPGTVYGYTF
cdr3_nt: TGTGCCAGCAGCCTCGAACCTGGGACAGTCTATGGCTACACCTTC

d_call: TRBD1
v_call: TRBV27
j_call: TRBJ1-1
clone_size: .
cdr3_aa: CASSSGTALMNTEAFF
cdr3_nt: TGTGCCAGCAGTTCCGGGACAGCCCTCATGAACACTGAAGCTTTCTTT

d_call: .
v_call: TRBV20-1
j_call: TRBJ2-7
clone_size: few
cdr3_aa: CSASPTGISYEQYF
cdr3_nt: TGCAGTGCTTCCCCCACAGGGATCTCCTACGAGCAGTACTTC

d_call: .
v_call: TRBV12-3/TRBV12-4
j_call: TRBJ1-1
clone_size: .
cdr3_aa: CASSPEFAEAFF
cdr3_nt: TGTGCCAGCAGTCCCGAATTCGCTGAAGCTTTCTTT

d_call: TRBD1
v_call: TRBV7-2
j_call: TRBJ2-1
clone_size: .
cdr3_aa: CASSEQGYFQNEQFF
cdr3_nt: TGTGCCAGCAGCGAACAGGGGTATTTTCAGAATGAGCAGTTCTTC

d_call: .
v_call: TRBV7-2
j_call: TRBJ2-2
clone_size: .
cdr3_aa: CASSLGVHTGELFF
cdr3_nt: TGTGCCAGCAGCTTAGGAGTGCACACCGGGGAGCTGTTTTTT

d_call: .
v_call: TRBV13
j_call: TRBJ2-3
clone_size: few
cdr3_aa: CASSLGSEVQYF
cdr3_nt: TGTGCCAGCAGCTTAGGTAGCGAAGTACAGTATTTT

d_call: .
v_call: TRBV20-1
j_call: TRBJ2-4
clone_size: .
cdr3_aa: CSAREDQHSYNVQYF
cdr3_nt: TGCAGTGCTAGAGAGGACCAACATTCCTACAATGTGCAGTACTTC

d_call: .
v_call: TRBV19
j_call: TRBJ1-2
clone_size: .
cdr3_aa: CASSPRGDITMGFGYTF
cdr3_nt: TGTGCCAGTAGTCCTCGAGGGGATATAACGATGGGGTTTGGCTACACCTTC

d_call: TRBD1
v_call: TRBV20-1
j_call: TRBJ1-5
clone_size: .
cdr3_aa: CSARVRTGGHQPQHF
cdr3_nt: TGCAGTGCTAGAGTCCGGACAGGGGGTCATCAGCCCCAGCATTTT

d_call: .
v_call: TRBV3-1
j_call: TRBJ1-2
clone_size: .
cdr3_aa: CASSQGLITGSSRYGYTF
cdr3_nt: TGTGCCAGCAGCCAAGGCCTTATTACAGGGTCTTCTAGATATGGCTACACCTTC

d_call: TRBD1
v_call: TRBV28
j_call: TRBJ2-2
clone_size: .
cdr3_aa: CASSSLMIYRGRGTGELFF
cdr3_nt: TGTGCCAGCAGTTCCCTTATGATTTACAGGGGGCGAGGCACCGGGGAGCTGTTTTTT

d_call: TRBD1
v_call: TRBV15
j_call: TRBJ1-2
clone_size: .
cdr3_aa: CATSSRQGDYGYTF
cdr3_nt: TGTGCCACCAGCTCACGACAGGGGGACTATGGCTACACCTTC

d_call: .
v_call: TRBV3-1
j_call: TRBJ2-5
clone_size: .
cdr3_aa: CASSQAAKETQYF
cdr3_nt: TGTGCCAGCAGCCAAGCTGCTAAAGAGACCCAGTACTTC

d_call: TRBD1
v_call: TRBV4-1
j_call: TRBJ2-6
clone_size: .
cdr3_aa: CASSQVRDRGVSGANVLTF
cdr3_nt: TGCGCCAGCAGCCAAGTAAGGGACAGGGGGGTTTCTGGGGCCAACGTCCTGACTTTC

d_call: .
v_call: TRBV12-3/TRBV12-4
j_call: TRBJ1-2
clone_size: few
cdr3_aa: CASSFGQGIYGYTF
cdr3_nt: TGTGCCAGCAGTTTTGGCCAGGGGATTTATGGCTACACCTTC

d_call: TRBD1
v_call: TRBV6-2/TRBV6-3
j_call: TRBJ2-1
clone_size: few
cdr3_aa: CASSYSDRGIIDEQFF
cdr3_nt: TGTGCCAGCAGTTACTCTGACAGGGGGATTATAGATGAGCAGTTCTTC

d_call: TRBD2
v_call: TRBV20-1
j_call: TRBJ2-1
clone_size: few
cdr3_aa: CSAPQAGGVPTYNEQFF
cdr3_nt: TGCAGTGCCCCCCAAGCGGGGGGTGTCCCCACTTACAATGAGCAGTTCTTC

d_call: .
v_call: TRBV6-6
j_call: TRBJ2-5
clone_size: .
cdr3_aa: CASTNAGNNEQYF
cdr3_nt: TGTGCCAGCACTAACGCCGGGAACAATGAGCAGTACTTC

d_call: .
v_call: TRBV5-1
j_call: TRBJ1-2
clone_size: few
cdr3_aa: CASSLFSRQSYYGYTF
cdr3_nt: TGCGCCAGCAGCTTGTTTTCCCGACAGTCTTACTATGGCTACACCTTC

d_call: TRBD1
v_call: TRBV10-3
j_call: TRBJ2-1
clone_size: many
cdr3_aa: CAIRNRGNEQFF
cdr3_nt: TGTGCCATCAGGAACAGGGGCAATGAGCAGTTCTTC

d_call: .
v_call: TRBV10-3
j_call: TRBJ2-5
clone_size: .
cdr3_aa: CAISNIRGTQYF
cdr3_nt: TGTGCCATCAGTAATATCAGGGGGACCCAGTACTTC

d_call: TRBD1
v_call: TRBV4-2
j_call: TRBJ1-2
clone_size: .
cdr3_aa: CASSPILDRTYYGYTF
cdr3_nt: TGTGCCAGCAGCCCTATCCTGGACAGGACATACTATGGCTACACCTTC

d_call: .
v_call: TRBV7-2
j_call: TRBJ2-7
clone_size: few
cdr3_aa: CASSLFRSPTYEQYF
cdr3_nt: TGTGCCAGCAGCTTATTCCGGTCGCCCACCTACGAGCAGTACTTC

d_call: TRBD2
v_call: TRBV28
j_call: TRBJ2-1
clone_size: few
cdr3_aa: CASNPAGGPYYNEQFF
cdr3_nt: TGTGCCAGCAATCCGGCGGGGGGGCCGTACTACAATGAGCAGTTCTTC

d_call: TRBD1
v_call: TRBV29-1
j_call: TRBJ1-5
clone_size: few
cdr3_aa: CSVLEVTGAGQPQHF
cdr3_nt: TGCAGCGTTTTAGAGGTGACAGGGGCGGGGCAGCCCCAGCATTTT

d_call: .
v_call: TRBV5-1
j_call: TRBJ1-1
clone_size: .
cdr3_aa: CASSFSGSTEAFF
cdr3_nt: TGCGCCAGCAGCTTCTCGGGGAGCACTGAAGCTTTCTTT

d_call: .
v_call: TRBV27
j_call: TRBJ2-7
clone_size: .
cdr3_aa: CASSLVGGRPYEQYF
cdr3_nt: TGTGCCAGCAGTTTAGTCGGGGGGCGCCCCTACGAGCAGTACTTC

d_call: .
v_call: TRBV11-1
j_call: TRBJ2-3
clone_size: few
cdr3_aa: CASSLWDFPNTDTQYF
cdr3_nt: TGTGCCAGCAGCTTATGGGACTTTCCTAACACAGATACGCAGTATTTT

d_call: TRBD1
v_call: TRBV5-1
j_call: TRBJ2-7
clone_size: .
cdr3_aa: CASSLGDRSNEQYF
cdr3_nt: TGCGCCAGCAGCTTGGGGGACAGGTCAAACGAGCAGTACTTC

d_call: .
v_call: TRBV12-3/TRBV12-4
j_call: TRBJ2-3
clone_size: .
cdr3_aa: CASSGAETTTTDTQYF
cdr3_nt: TGTGCCAGCAGTGGGGCTGAGACTACAACCACAGATACGCAGTATTTT

d_call: TRBD1
v_call: TRBV5-1
j_call: TRBJ2-2
clone_size: .
cdr3_aa: CASSTTGQSLAGELFF
cdr3_nt: TGCGCCAGCAGCACCACGGGACAGAGTTTGGCCGGGGAGCTGTTTTTT

d_call: .
v_call: TRBV5-1
j_call: TRBJ1-2
clone_size: many
cdr3_aa: CASSLEGRNYGYTF
cdr3_nt: TGTGCCAGCAGCTTAGAGGGCAGGAACTATGGCTACACCTTC

d_call: .
v_call: TRBV5-1
j_call: TRBJ2-6
clone_size: few
cdr3_aa: CASSPIRVGDLTF
cdr3_nt: TGCGCCAGCAGCCCGATCCGGGTGGGCGACCTGACTTTC

d_call: .
v_call: TRBV12-3/TRBV12-4
j_call: TRBJ2-5
clone_size: .
cdr3_aa: CASSPEQGRETQYF
cdr3_nt: TGTGCCAGCAGTCCCGAACAGGGTCGTGAGACCCAGTACTTC

d_call: .
v_call: TRBV3-1
j_call: TRBJ2-1
clone_size: .
cdr3_aa: CASSQDRRTYNEQFF
cdr3_nt: TGTGCCAGCAGCCAAGATCGGAGGACCTACAATGAGCAGTTCTTC

d_call: TRBD2
v_call: TRBV20-1
j_call: TRBJ2-1
clone_size: few
cdr3_aa: CSACPYSGGRYNEQFF
cdr3_nt: TGCAGTGCTTGCCCCTATAGCGGGGGGCGGTACAATGAGCAGTTCTTC

d_call: TRBD1
v_call: TRBV12-5
j_call: TRBJ2-3
clone_size: .
cdr3_aa: CASGWGTGAAGTDTQYF
cdr3_nt: TGTGCTAGTGGTTGGGGTACAGGGGCTGCAGGCACAGATACGCAGTATTTT

d_call: TRBD2
v_call: TRBV6-1
j_call: TRBJ2-4
clone_size: .
cdr3_aa: CASSEAGLWEQYF
cdr3_nt: TGTGCCAGCAGTGAAGCGGGACTATGGGAGCAGTACTTC

d_call: TRBD2
v_call: TRBV20-1
j_call: TRBJ2-7
clone_size: .
cdr3_aa: CSARAASGIYEQYF
cdr3_nt: TGCAGTGCTAGAGCGGCTAGCGGGATTTACGAGCAGTACTTC

d_call: .
v_call: TRBV20-1
j_call: TRBJ2-1
clone_size: .
cdr3_aa: CSALGQNSYNEQFF
cdr3_nt: TGCAGTGCTCTGGGACAAAACTCTTACAATGAGCAGTTCTTC

d_call: .
v_call: TRBV7-6
j_call: TRBJ2-7
clone_size: .
cdr3_aa: CASGLADAGYYEQYF
cdr3_nt: TGTGCCAGCGGCTTAGCAGACGCAGGGTACTACGAGCAGTACTTC

d_call: TRBD1
v_call: TRBV7-9
j_call: TRBJ1-2
clone_size: few
cdr3_aa: CASSLVVGGADGYTF
cdr3_nt: TGTGCCAGCAGCTTAGTCGTAGGGGGCGCGGACGGCTACACCTTC

d_call: TRBD1
v_call: TRBV18
j_call: TRBJ1-1
clone_size: .
cdr3_aa: CASDFDRVSEAFF
cdr3_nt: TGTGCCAGTGACTTCGACAGGGTCTCTGAAGCTTTCTTT

d_call: TRBD1
v_call: TRBV3-1
j_call: TRBJ1-1
clone_size: .
cdr3_aa: CASSSRDRAAEAFF
cdr3_nt: TGTGCCAGCAGCTCTCGGGACAGGGCAGCCGAAGCTTTCTTT

d_call: TRBD1
v_call: TRBV7-7
j_call: TRBJ1-3
clone_size: .
cdr3_aa: CASSFPDRGLGGNTVYF
cdr3_nt: TGTGCTAGCAGCTTCCCCGACAGGGGATTGGGGGGAAACACCGTATATTTT

d_call: .
v_call: TRBV5-4
j_call: TRBJ2-3
clone_size: few
cdr3_aa: CASSPTDSHRPYF
cdr3_nt: TGTGCCAGCAGCCCGACCGACAGCCACCGACCGTATTTT

d_call: .
v_call: TRBV3-1
j_call: TRBJ2-2
clone_size: .
cdr3_aa: CVSSQVGTGVYEQYFGAGELFF
cdr3_nt: .